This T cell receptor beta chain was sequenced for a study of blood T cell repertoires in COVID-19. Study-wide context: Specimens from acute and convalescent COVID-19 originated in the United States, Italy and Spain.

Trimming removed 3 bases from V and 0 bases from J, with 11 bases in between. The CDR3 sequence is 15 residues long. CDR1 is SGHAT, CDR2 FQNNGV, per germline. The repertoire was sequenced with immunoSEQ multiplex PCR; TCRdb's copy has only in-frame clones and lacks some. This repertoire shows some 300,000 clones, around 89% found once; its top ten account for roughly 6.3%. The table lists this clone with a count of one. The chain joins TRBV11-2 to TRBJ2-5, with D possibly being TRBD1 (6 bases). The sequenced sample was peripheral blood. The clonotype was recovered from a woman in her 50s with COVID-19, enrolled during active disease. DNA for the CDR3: TGTGCCAGCAGCTTGGCGAGGGGGTACCAAGAGACCCAGTACTTC. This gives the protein CASSLARGYQETQYF.